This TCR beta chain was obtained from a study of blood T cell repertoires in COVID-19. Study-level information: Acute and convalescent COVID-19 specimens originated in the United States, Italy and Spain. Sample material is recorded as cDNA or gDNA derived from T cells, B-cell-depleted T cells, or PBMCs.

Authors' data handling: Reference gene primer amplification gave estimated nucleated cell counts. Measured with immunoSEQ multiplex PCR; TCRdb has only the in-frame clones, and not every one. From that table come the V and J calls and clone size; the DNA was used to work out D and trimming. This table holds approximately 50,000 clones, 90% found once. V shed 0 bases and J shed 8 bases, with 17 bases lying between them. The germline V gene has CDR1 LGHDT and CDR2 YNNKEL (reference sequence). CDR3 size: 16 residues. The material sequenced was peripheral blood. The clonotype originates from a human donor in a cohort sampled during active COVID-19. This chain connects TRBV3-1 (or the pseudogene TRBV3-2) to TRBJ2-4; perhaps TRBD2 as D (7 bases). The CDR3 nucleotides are TGTGCCAGCAGCCAAGAGGGGGCGCGGGGGTTGGACATTCAGTACTTC. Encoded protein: CASSQEGARGLDIQYF.